A single sample gave rise to the 12 T cell receptor beta chains below, sequenced in a study of molecular identifiers for immune sequencing clone quantification. TCRdb re-called the PCR reads through MiXCR, storing one row per CDR3 protein. The table has about 100,000 distinct CDR3 sequences, roughly 34% seen once. The sequenced material came from naive CD8+ T cells from blood, with Jurkat cell RNA spiked in. The sample's subset: FACS-sorted CD8+CD4-CCR7+CD45RA+ naive T cells. The receptors originated from a human donor in good health. Some libraries in this study had Jurkat cell RNA spiked in.

The CDR3 reads CASTTGGGLDTQYF. The CDR3 bases are TGTGCCAGCACAACGGGCGGGGGATTGGATACGCAGTATTTT. The chain is built from TRBV6-2 or TRBV6-3 and TRBJ2-3; 7 bases align to TRBD2. Germline loops: CDR1 MNHEY, CDR2 SVGEGT. CDR3 length equals 14 residues. V shed 7 bases, J shed 6 bases, and the junction held 10 bases outside the gene matches.

V and J are TRBV6-5 and TRBJ1-1; no clear D gene. V gave up 1 base and J gave up 7 bases, with 10 bases separating them. Germline lookup yields CDR1 MNHEY and CDR2 SVGAGI. The CDR3 has 13 residues. The CDR3 DNA follows: TGTGCCAGCAGTTACTTGGGAGACCGTGAAGCTTTCTTT. Amino acids: CASSYLGDREAFF.

V gene TRBV23-1 combines with J gene TRBJ2-1, with TRBD1 identical over 9 bases. TRBV23-1 is an ORF; its function is uncertain. This CDR3 region has 15 residues. V gave up 4 bases and J gave up 7 bases; unmatched junction bases: 8. CDR3 region: CASSLGQGRRNEQFF. CDR3 coding DNA: TGCGCCAGCAGTCTTGGACAGGGGAGGCGGAATGAGCAGTTCTTC.

As regards this clonotype: A much bigger clone sits one base away, suggesting this may be a read error. This sequence joins TRBV4-1 and TRBJ1-5; 7 bases line up with TRBD1. The V gene's germline CDR1 is MGHRA and CDR2 YSYEKL. CDR3 size: 14 residues. The CDR3 nucleotides are TGCGTCAGCAGCCCACGACAGGGCTATCAGCCCCAGCATTTT. It translates to CVSSPRQGYQPQHF.

The rearrangement joins TRBV10-3 to TRBJ2-7; 12 nucleotides match TRBD2. Germline V gives CDR1 ENHRY, CDR2 SYGVKD. V lost 4 bases, J lost 3 bases, and 7 bases stayed unmatched. This CDR3 spans 16 amino acids. In DNA, the CDR3 is TGTGCCATCAGTGTGACTAGCGGGAGTGGCCTCTACGAGCAGTACTTC. The encoded protein is CAISVTSGSGLYEQYF.

Turning to this clonotype: One base away lies a much larger clone, so this may be a sequencing read error. V usage is TRBV4-3 and J usage is TRBJ2-1; no definite D call. This CDR3 has 13 amino acids. V lost 0 bases and J 13 bases, leaving 13 bases between the germline ends. Germline CDR1 and CDR2: LGHNA and YSLEER. The CDR3: CASSQDSRAGQFF. CDR3 sequence (DNA): TGCGCCAGCAGCCAAGATAGCCGGGCCGGTCAGTTCTTC.

The chain is built from TRBV28 and TRBJ2-7; perhaps TRBD2 as D (5 bases). The CDR3 runs 14 residues. Germline V lookup: CDR1 MDHEN, CDR2 SYDVKM. V dropped 11 bases and J dropped 5 bases, with 22 bases sitting between them. The CDR3, as DNA: TGTGCCTGCACCATGCGGGTGTTCCAGAACGAGCAGTACTTC. Translated: CACTMRVFQNEQYF.

Judged by abundance, this clonotype is medium-sized. Relative to the germline gene, one junction end is altered; a read error may explain this. V usage is TRBV12-3 or TRBV12-4 and J usage is TRBJ2-3, with D hard to call. CDR3 size: 13 residues. In nucleotides, the CDR3 is TGTGCCAGCAGCTTAGTGAGCACAGATACGCAGTATTTT. It codes for CASSLVSTDTQYF.

This clonotype has only a few counts. The V gene is TRBV18, the J gene TRBJ2-3, with D uncertain. With 7 bases removed from V and 2 bases from J, the gap between germline ends came to 4 bases. The CDR3 length is 11 residues. CDR1 is KGHSH, CDR2 LQKENI, per germline. CDR3 region: CASFATDTQYF. The CDR3 coding sequence is TGTGCCAGCTTCGCCACAGATACGCAGTATTTT.

This clonotype came up many times. The chain employs TRBV4-3 and TRBJ2-7; either TRBD1 or TRBD2 may fit D (5 bases each). The CDR3 sequence is 15 residues long. V was trimmed by 1 base and J by 2 bases, leaving 12 bases between them. The germline gives CDR1 LGHNA, CDR2 YSLEER. This chain's CDR3 is CASSQVFTGPYEQYF. CDR3 nucleotide sequence: TGCGCCAGCAGCCAAGTATTCACGGGACCCTACGAGCAGTACTTC.

A remark on this clonotype: A read error is possible here, since a much larger clone lies one base away. The chain couples TRBV7-9 to TRBJ1-5, with a possible D match to TRBD1 (6 bases). Germline CDR1 reads SEHNR; CDR2 reads FQNEAQ (reference sequence). This CDR3 comprises 15 residues. This CDR3 reads CASSRTDNSNQPRHF. The CDR3 nucleotides are TGTGCCAGCAGCCGGACAGATAATAGCAATCAGCCCCGGCATTTT.

This clonotype has only one observation. The J gene is TRBJ2-1, the V gene TRBV28, with D possibly being TRBD2 (6 bases). The CDR3 totals 11 residues. V was trimmed by 9 bases and J by 8 bases, leaving 11 bases between them. In germline, CDR1 is MDHEN, CDR2 SYDVKM. The CDR3 sequence: CASRDLYEQFF. For the CDR3, the DNA is TGTGCCAGTAGGGACTTATATGAGCAGTTCTTC.